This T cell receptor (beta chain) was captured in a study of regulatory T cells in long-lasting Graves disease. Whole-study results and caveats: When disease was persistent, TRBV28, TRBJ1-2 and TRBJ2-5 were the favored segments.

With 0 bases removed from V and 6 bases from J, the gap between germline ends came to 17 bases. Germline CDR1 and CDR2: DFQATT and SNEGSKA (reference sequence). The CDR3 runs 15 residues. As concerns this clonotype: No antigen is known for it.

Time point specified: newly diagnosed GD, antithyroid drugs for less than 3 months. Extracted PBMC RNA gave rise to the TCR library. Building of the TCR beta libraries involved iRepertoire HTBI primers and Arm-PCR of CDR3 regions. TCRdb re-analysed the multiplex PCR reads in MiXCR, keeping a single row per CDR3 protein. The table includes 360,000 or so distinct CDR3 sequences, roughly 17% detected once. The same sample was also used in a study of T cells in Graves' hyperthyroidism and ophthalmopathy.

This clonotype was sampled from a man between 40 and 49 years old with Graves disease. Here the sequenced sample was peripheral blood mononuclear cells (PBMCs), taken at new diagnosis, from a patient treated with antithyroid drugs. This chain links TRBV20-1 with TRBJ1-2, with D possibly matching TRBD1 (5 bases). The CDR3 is CSARDPGKGIHGYTF. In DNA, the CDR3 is TGCAGTGCTAGAGATCCGGGTAAGGGGATCCATGGCTACACCTTC.